This entry concerns a single T cell receptor (beta chain). The specificity of this receptor is unknown. Base qualities are not provided; no much larger clone lies one nucleotide away. Any patient with an uncontrolled infection, another autoimmune disease, pregnancy or lactation was excluded. Clinical symptoms, serum thyroxine and TRAb, thyroid ultrasound, and orbital computed tomography formed the basis for the diagnoses. Total RNA was extracted with Trizol reagent, and quality was checked on an Agilent 2100 Bioanalyzer. The CDR3 sequence holds 12 residues, the cysteine and phenylalanine included. Just CDR3 DNA is preserved here, 36 bases in frame from base 1. From the germline V gene, CDR1 is SGHAT and CDR2 is FQNNGV. This sample stems from a study of T cells in Graves' hyperthyroidism and ophthalmopathy (dated by TCRdb to the late 2010s). In terms of the full investigation: To identify distinguishing TCR V-J signatures, a discovery cohort of 95 to 100 patients was used, comprising some 43 with Graves' ophthalmopathy and 57 with stable Graves' hyperthyroidism. The paper reports TCR Vbeta CDR3 sequencing of fewer than 150 peripheral blood samples: 43 ophthalmopathy, under 80 hyperthyroidism and some 17 progressor patients. Thyroid tissue and blood T-cell repertoires from more than five Graves' hyperthyroidism patients were also compared in the study. Prospective prediction of ophthalmopathy was tested in an independent validation cohort of approximately 19 hyperthyroidism patients and some 17 patients who later progressed to ophthalmopathy. The roughly 90 discovery patients were divided at random into training and test sets in a 7:3 ratio. After blood sampling, hyperthyroidism patients were treated with methimazole at a starting dose of 30 mg daily, and ophthalmopathy patients were treated with high-dose intravenous methylprednisolone. Here is what the overall study found, with its caveats: No statistical method was used to fix the sample size in advance, and group allocation was not hidden from the investigators. Most expanded thyroid clonotypes (frequency above 0.001) were also found in blood, which suggests that blood repertoires may mirror thyroid immune responses. In validation, the model predicted progression to ophthalmopathy with approximately 71% sensitivity and about 73% specificity, a median of about six months before onset. Ophthalmopathy was separated from stable hyperthyroidism by a 13 V-J signature model, with about 86% sensitivity and roughly 81% specificity obtained in cross-validation and 80%/75% obtained in testing.

The TCR beta CDR3 regions were amplified from RNA transcripts. The TCR CDR3 was subjected to a first round of RT-PCR using the HTBI primer set and the Qiagen OneStep RT-PCR kit. Libraries were constructed in a second round of multiplex PCR, after which size selection and purification were carried out. Sequencing of the libraries was done on an Illumina HiSeq2000 using paired-end 100 bp reads. The published analysis was carried out like this. SOAPnuke was used to process the raw data, with reads discarded if the reads contained adapters or uncalled bases, had a mean Phred below 15, or lacked an exact constant-primer or identifier match. COPE v1.2.5 was used to merge the high-quality paired reads, and each unique nucleotide sequence was defined as a clonotype. MiTCR v1.1 was used to align the clonotypes against IMGT TRBV, TRBD and TRBJ reference segments. The analysis included only V-J combinations with a frequency above 0.0001, which together covered around 99% of the repertoires. A TCS score was defined as the ratio of F50 (clonal expansion) to E x V (chaos), with BLOSUM62-based TCRdist applied between CDR3 peptides within each V-J. Welch's t-statistics and random forest reduced just over 500 V-J features to 13, which were used in a naive Bayes classifier (R e1071). The similarity between thyroid and blood repertoires was quantified using the Morisita-Horn index. The raw public data were reprocessed by TCRdb itself: fastp quality trimming at Q25, MiXCR clonotype calling, in-frame beta chains only. Identical CDR3 proteins give one entry, which carries the most common genes and DNA. The V and J calls come from TCRdb's annotation, not from the publication. The sample profile shows roughly 500,000 distinct CDR3 sequences; 46% of them were found once. The ten largest clonotypes hold about 45% of the sample.

The sequence joins TRBV11-2 to TRBJ2-6, with the D gene uncertain. The TCR comes from an adult woman with Graves' disease, either hyperthyroidism or ophthalmopathy (not recorded which). Input material: peripheral blood or thyroid tissue (not recorded which). The DNA is TGTGTACTTGGCTCTGGGGCCAACGTCCTGACTTTC. This is translated as CVLGSGANVLTF.